The 15 T cell receptor beta chains listed next were all sequenced from one sample in a study of T cell responses to AZD1222 COVID-19 vaccine. The method was immunoSEQ multiplex PCR; TCRdb's version includes in-frame clones alone and lacks a portion of them. The sample includes 80,000 to 85,000 clones, about 91% of them seen just once. Specimen: peripheral blood, collected 28 days after the second AZD1222 dose. All receptors derive from an adult who received the AZD1222 COVID-19 vaccine.

The V gene is TRBV24-1, the J gene TRBJ2-1; 7 bases are shared with TRBD2. V dropped 11 bases and J dropped 8; count of bases not matched to a gene: 14. Germline V CDR1 and CDR2: KGHDR, SFDVKD. The CDR3 length is 14 residues. CDR3 DNA sequence: TGTGCCATCGCCTCGGGAGGAAGGGCATATGAGCAGTTCTTC. Amino acid sequence: CAIASGGRAYEQFF.

The genes are TRBV19 and TRBJ1-1; D uncertain. Per germline, CDR1 LNHDA and CDR2 SQIVND (reference sequence). The V end lost 7 bases, the J end lost 10 bases, and 13 bases lay between the germline ends. The CDR3 is 11 amino acids. CDR3 coding DNA: TGTGCCAGTATCTTGGGCGACGGAGCTTTCTTT. Residues: CASILGDGAFF.

This clone appeared once. The chain combines TRBV7-8 with TRBJ1-2; D gene uncertain. Germline V CDR1 and CDR2: SGHVS, FQNEAQ. This CDR3 has 14 amino acids. V lost 5 bases, J lost 5 bases, and 15 bases lay in between. The CDR3 here is CASSETRLAYGYTF. In DNA form, the CDR3 reads TGTGCCAGCAGCGAGACACGATTGGCGTATGGCTACACCTTC.

The genes are TRBV11-2 and TRBJ2-7; tentative D call: TRBD2 (5 bases). The CDR3 totals 14 residues. Germline-derived CDR1 and CDR2 are SGHAT and FQNNGV. The V end was cut by 2 bases, the J end by 6 bases, with 14 bases between. Here the CDR3 reads CASSLSLTIGEQYF. CDR3 DNA: TGTGCCAGCAGCTTATCCTTGACTATAGGCGAGCAGTACTTC. The full variable domain, with the rest looked up from reference TRBV11-2 and TRBJ2-7, is EAGVAQSPRYKIIEKRQSVAFWCNPISGHATLYWYQQILGQGPKLLIQFQNNGVVDDSQLPKDRFSAERLKGVDSTLKIQPAKLEDSAVYLCASSLSLTIGEQYFGPGTRLTVT.

This clone was found once. The chain links TRBV10-1 to TRBJ2-5, with 11 positions matching TRBD2. The CDR3 runs to 14 residues. V shed 3 bases and J 4 bases; nucleotides not matched to a gene: 1. CDR1 WNHNN and CDR2 SYGVQD come from the germline V gene (reference sequence). CDR3 in DNA: TGCGCCAGCAGTGATGGGACTAGCGGAGAGACCCAGTACTTC. It specifies CASSDGTSGETQYF.

This rearrangement joins TRBV5-6 to TRBJ1-1; D might be TRBD1 (5 bases). Trimming left V 0 bases short and J 6 bases short, with 27 bases between. Germline values: CDR1 SGHDT, CDR2 YYEEEE. The CDR3 totals 19 residues. The CDR3 bases are TGTGCCAGCAGCTTGGTAGGGGTGTTGGGGGAGCCCAGCAGCCCTGAAGCTTTCTTT. The encoded protein is CASSLVGVLGEPSSPEAFF.

V gene TRBV27 combines with J gene TRBJ1-4; D remains unclear. The CDR3 has 14 residues. V lost 3 bases to trimming and J lost 6 bases, with 11 bases between them. CDR1 and CDR2 (germline): MNHEY, SMNVEV (reference sequence). The CDR3 spells CASSFRRSDEKLFF. CDR3 coding DNA: TGTGCCAGCAGTTTTAGGAGGTCGGATGAAAAACTGTTTTTT.

The chain combines TRBV7-2 with TRBJ2-2, with TRBD2 matching over 9 bases. The germline CDR1 and CDR2 sequences are SGHTA and FQGNSA. The CDR3 runs to 19 residues. V shed 1 base, J shed 0 bases, and the junction held 9 bases outside the gene matches. The CDR3 loop reads CASSLDSLAGVANTGELFF. In DNA, the CDR3 is TGTGCCAGCAGCTTAGATAGTTTAGCGGGAGTCGCGAACACCGGGGAGCTGTTTTTT. The full variable domain, completed using reference TRBV7-2 and TRBJ2-2, is GAGVSQSPSNKVTEKGKDVELRCDPISGHTALYWYRQSLGQGLEFLIYFQGNSAPDKSGLPSDRFSAERTGGSVSTLTIQRTQQEDSAVYLCASSLDSLAGVANTGELFFGEGSRLTVL.

This clone was counted once. The rearrangement uses TRBV4-2 and TRBJ2-1, with 13 nucleotides matching TRBD2. Trimming removed 1 base from V and 0 bases from J; junction bases left unmatched: 0. The length of the CDR3 is 17 residues. Germline values: CDR1 LGHNA, CDR2 YNFKEQ. CDR3 nucleotides: TGTGCCAGCAGCCAAGGGACTAGCGGGAGCTCCTACAATGAGCAGTTCTTC. Residues: CASSQGTSGSSYNEQFF.

The chain joins TRBV3-1 (or the pseudogene TRBV3-2) to TRBJ2-7; D gene unclear. The CDR3 has 15 amino acids. Germline CDR1 is LGHDT and CDR2 is YNNKEL (reference sequence). Trimming removed 1 base at V and 1 base at J, with 11 bases between. In nucleotides, the CDR3 is TGTGCCAGCAGCCAAGTACCCAGACAATCCTACGAGCAGTACTTC. Translating gives CASSQVPRQSYEQYF.

J is TRBJ1-4 and V is TRBV5-1; D is perhaps TRBD1 (5 bases). The CDR3 spans 15 residues. Germline V gene sequence: CDR1 SGHRS, CDR2 YFSETQ. The germline V and J ends were trimmed by 0 bases and 0 bases, with 6 bases remaining between them. CDR3 sequence (DNA): TGCGCCAGCAGCTTGGGGACACCAACTAATGAAAAACTGTTTTTT. Its protein product is CASSLGTPTNEKLFF.

The chain is built from TRBV18 and TRBJ1-1; TRBD1 matches at 9 bases. Trimming took 4 bases from V and 3 from J; bases not matched to a gene: 6. The CDR3 consists of 15 residues. Germline CDR1 reads KGHSH; CDR2 reads LQKENI. The CDR3: CASSRTGQGDTEAFF. The DNA for the CDR3 is TGTGCCAGCTCACGGACGGGACAGGGAGACACTGAAGCTTTCTTT. The entire variable domain, with the rest obtained from reference TRBV18 and TRBJ1-1, is as follows: NAGVMQNPRHLVRRRGQEARLRCSPMKGHSHVYWYRQLPEEGLKFMVYLQKENIIDESGMPKERFSAEFPKEGPSILRIQQVVRGDSAAYFCASSRTGQGDTEAFFGQGTRLTVV.

The chain links TRBV14 to TRBJ2-1; 10 positions match TRBD1. This CDR3 region has 17 residues. Germline values: CDR1 SGHDN, CDR2 FVKESK. V shed 0 bases and J 2 bases; nucleotides not matched to a gene: 4. The chain's CDR3 is CASSQDWGQGPYNEQFF. Written as DNA, the CDR3 is TGTGCCAGCAGCCAAGATTGGGGACAGGGGCCCTACAATGAGCAGTTCTTC.

The V call is TRBV12-3 or TRBV12-4, the J call TRBJ2-7; no reliable D call. The V end lost 2 bases, the J end lost 7 bases, and 12 bases lay between the germline ends. This CDR3 has 13 residues. DNA for the CDR3: TGTGCCAGCAGTTTACTAGTCGCGAGGGAGCAGTACTTC. Amino acid sequence: CASSLLVAREQYF.

The rearrangement joins TRBV5-4 to TRBJ2-5; 8 bases map to TRBD2. The germline V gene encodes CDR1 SGHNT and CDR2 YYREEE (reference sequence). The J segment lost 2 bases and the V segment lost 3 bases, leaving 6 bases of the junction unmatched. The CDR3 totals 15 residues. In DNA form, the CDR3 reads TGTGCCAGCAGCTCCGCGACTAGCGCACAAGAGACCCAGTACTTC. It specifies CASSSATSAQETQYF.